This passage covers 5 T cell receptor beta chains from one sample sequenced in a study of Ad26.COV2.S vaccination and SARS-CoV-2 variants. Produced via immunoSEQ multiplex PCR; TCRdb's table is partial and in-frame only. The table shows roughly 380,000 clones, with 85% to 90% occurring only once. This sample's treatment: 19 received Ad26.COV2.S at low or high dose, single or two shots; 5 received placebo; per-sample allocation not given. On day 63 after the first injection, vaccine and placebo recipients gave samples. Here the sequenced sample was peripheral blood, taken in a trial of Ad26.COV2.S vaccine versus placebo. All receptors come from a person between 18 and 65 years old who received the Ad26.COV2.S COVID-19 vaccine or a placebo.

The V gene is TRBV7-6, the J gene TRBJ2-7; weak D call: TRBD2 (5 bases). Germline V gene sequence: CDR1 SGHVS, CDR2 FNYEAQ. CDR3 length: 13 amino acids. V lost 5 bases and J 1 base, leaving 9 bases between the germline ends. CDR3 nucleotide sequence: TGTGCCAGCAGCCTCGGGGTTTCCTACGAGCAGTACTTC. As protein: CASSLGVSYEQYF.

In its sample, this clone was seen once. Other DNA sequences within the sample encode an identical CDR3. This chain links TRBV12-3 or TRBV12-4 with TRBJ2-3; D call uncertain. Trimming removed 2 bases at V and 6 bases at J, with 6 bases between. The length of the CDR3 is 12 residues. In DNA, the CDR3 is TGTGCCAGCAGTTTATTAGGCGATACGCAGTATTTT. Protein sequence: CASSLLGDTQYF.

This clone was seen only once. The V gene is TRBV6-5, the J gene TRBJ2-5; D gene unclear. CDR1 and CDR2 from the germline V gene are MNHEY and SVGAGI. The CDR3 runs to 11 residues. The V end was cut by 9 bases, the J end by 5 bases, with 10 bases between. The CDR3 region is CASGGFETQYF. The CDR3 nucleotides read TGTGCCAGTGGTGGTTTCGAGACCCAGTACTTC.

The CDR3 region has the DNA TGTGCCAGCAGGAGAACTTCGGAGACCCAGTACTTC. The encoded protein is CASRRTSETQYF. The chain joins TRBV6-5 to TRBJ2-5; D is unclear. CDR1 MNHEY and CDR2 SVGAGI come from the germline V gene. V was shortened by 6 bases and J by 5 bases, with 10 bases between the two germline ends. CDR3 length: 12 amino acids.

The CDR3 here is CASTGEGGTDTQYF. The CDR3 DNA sequence: TGTGCCAGCACCGGGGAGGGCGGGACAGATACGCAGTATTTT. This chain connects TRBV9 to TRBJ2-3; TRBD2 aligns across 7 bases. This CDR3 is 14 amino acids long. Per germline, CDR1 SGDLS and CDR2 YYNGEE. V shed 6 bases, J shed 3 bases, and the junction held 7 bases outside the gene matches.